These 14 T cell receptor beta chains came from one sample sequenced in a study of control samples from healthy donors and cancer patients. Data came from immunoSEQ multiplex PCR; TCRdb stores just in-frame clones and leaves some out. The sample carries a few hundred thousand clones, about 93% recorded once. The sample was PBMCs. Receptors originate from a man aged 35 to 55 with head and neck cancer.

The rearrangement uses TRBV3-1 (or the pseudogene TRBV3-2) and TRBJ2-3; TRBD1 agrees at 9 bases. CDR1 and CDR2 from the germline V gene are LGHDT and YNNKEL (reference sequence). V shed 4 bases, J shed 5 bases, and the junction held 7 bases outside the gene matches. The CDR3 is 15 residues long. The CDR3 bases are TGTGCCAGCAGCCTCAGACAGGGGGTCAGAGATACGCAGTATTTT. Translating gives CASSLRQGVRDTQYF.

The chain employs TRBV19 and TRBJ1-1; D call uncertain. Per germline, CDR1 LNHDA and CDR2 SQIVND (reference sequence). V shed 6 bases and J shed 0 bases, with 8 bases lying between them. CDR3 length equals 13 residues. CDR3 sequence reads: CASRELMNTEAFF. In nucleotides, the CDR3 is TGTGCCAGTAGGGAGTTAATGAACACTGAAGCTTTCTTT.

This chain links TRBV19 with TRBJ2-6; D perhaps matches TRBD2 (5 bases). The CDR3 loop spans 14 amino acids. Germline CDR1 is LNHDA and CDR2 is SQIVND (reference sequence). V dropped 8 bases and J dropped 4 bases, with 12 bases sitting between them. The CDR3 reads CASGSGWGANVLTF. The CDR3, as DNA: TGTGCCAGTGGCAGCGGCTGGGGGGCCAACGTCCTGACTTTC.

V is TRBV6-1 and J is TRBJ1-6, with TRBD1 as a possible D gene (5 bases). The CDR3 totals 14 residues. Germline CDR1 reads MNHNS; CDR2 reads SASEGT. V was cut by 3 bases and J by 4 bases, with 7 bases left in between. CDR3 bases: TGTGCCAGCAGTGAGGGGGGATATAATTCACCCCTCCACTTT. Protein sequence: CASSEGGYNSPLHF.

The table lists this clone with a count of one. The J gene is TRBJ1-6, the V gene TRBV21-1. TRBV21-1 is classified as a pseudogene. The CDR3 covers 19 residues. The CDR3 region has the DNA TGTGCCAGGCCGACCGGGACGGTAGCCCCCCTCTCCTATAATTCACCCCTCCACTTT. Translating it yields CARPTGTVAPLSYNSPLHF.

This chain uses TRBV19 with TRBJ2-7; 8 nucleotides match TRBD2. CDR3 length: 13 residues. V lost 10 bases, J lost 0 bases, and 5 bases stayed unmatched. Germline values: CDR1 LNHDA, CDR2 SQIVND (reference sequence). The CDR3 protein is CATGLADSYEQYF. The CDR3 DNA reads as TGTGCCACCGGACTAGCAGACTCCTACGAGCAGTACTTC.

The CDR3 sequence: CASSRDSDSYGYTF. CDR3 nucleotides: TGTGCCAGCTCCCGGGACAGTGATAGCTATGGCTACACCTTC. V is TRBV7-8 and J is TRBJ1-2, with TRBD1 identical over 7 bases. With 8 bases clipped from V and 4 bases from J, the junction kept 10 bases outside the gene matches. Germline lookup yields CDR1 SGHVS and CDR2 FQNEAQ. The CDR3 is 14 amino acids.

V gene TRBV27 combines with J gene TRBJ1-6, with D possibly being TRBD1 (6 bases). From germline, CDR1 is MNHEY and CDR2 SMNVEV (reference sequence). Trimming shortened V by 4 bases and J by 3 bases, and 10 bases separated the two germline ends. The CDR3 is 15 residues long. CDR3 nucleotides: TGTGCCAGCAGTTGGACAGCGGACTATAATTCACCCCTCCACTTT. Its protein product is CASSWTADYNSPLHF.

The chain combines TRBV9 with TRBJ1-2; 7 bases agree with TRBD1. Germline loops: CDR1 SGDLS, CDR2 YYNGEE. The CDR3 extends over 14 amino acids. Trimming took 9 bases from V and 6 from J; bases not matched to a gene: 14. CDR3 coding DNA: TGTGCCACAGCATATCAGGGGGAAGAAGATGGCTACACCTTC. It translates to CATAYQGEEDGYTF. The full variable domain, rest sourced from reference TRBV9 and TRBJ1-2, is DSGVTQTPKHLITATGQRVTLRCSPRSGDLSVYWYQQSLDQGLQFLIQYYNGEERAKGNILERFSAQQFPDLHSELNLSSLELGDSALYFCATAYQGEEDGYTFGSGTRLTVV.

J is TRBJ2-1 and V is TRBV4-1; D not certain. Trimming cost V 0 bases and J 10 bases, with 7 bases left between them. The CDR3 covers 12 residues. The germline V gene has CDR1 MGHRA and CDR2 YSYEKL. The CDR3 sequence: CASSQDTIEQFF. The CDR3 nucleotides read TGCGCCAGCAGCCAAGACACTATCGAGCAGTTCTTC.

The chain recombines TRBV28 with TRBJ1-4; D perhaps matches TRBD1 (5 bases). This CDR3 comprises 13 residues. Trimming shortened V by 8 bases and J by 6 bases, and 13 bases separated the two germline ends. Germline V gene data show CDR1 as MDHEN and CDR2 as SYDVKM. The CDR3 region has the DNA TGTGCCAGCGACGGGGGGAGTCATGAAAAACTGTTTTTT. Protein sequence: CASDGGSHEKLFF.

As regards this clone: One end of the junction fails to match germline, which may point to a read error. The chain carries TRBV6-1 and TRBJ1-1, with TRBD1 as a possible D gene (5 bases). This CDR3 has 11 amino acids. From germline, CDR1 is MNHNS and CDR2 SASEGT. Here the CDR3 reads CASREGVEAFF. The CDR3, as DNA: TGTGCCAGCAGGGAAGGGGTAGAAGCTTTCTTT.

This chain uses TRBV27 with TRBJ1-6; D not certain. V lost 5 bases and J 8 bases, leaving 16 bases between the germline ends. The CDR3 extends over 15 amino acids. In germline, CDR1 is MNHEY, CDR2 SMNVEV (reference sequence). As DNA, the CDR3 is TGTGCCAGCAGTCCCGAGGAGGCTTTGGATTCACCCCTCCACTTT. It codes for CASSPEEALDSPLHF.

The chain is built from TRBV19 and TRBJ2-6; D gene unclear. Trimming removed 3 bases at V and 1 base at J, with 7 bases between. CDR1 LNHDA and CDR2 SQIVND come from the germline V gene (reference sequence). This CDR3 region has 15 residues. CDR3 DNA: TGTGCCAGTAGTATTGGGCATTCTGGGGCCAACGTCCTGACTTTC. Protein product: CASSIGHSGANVLTF.